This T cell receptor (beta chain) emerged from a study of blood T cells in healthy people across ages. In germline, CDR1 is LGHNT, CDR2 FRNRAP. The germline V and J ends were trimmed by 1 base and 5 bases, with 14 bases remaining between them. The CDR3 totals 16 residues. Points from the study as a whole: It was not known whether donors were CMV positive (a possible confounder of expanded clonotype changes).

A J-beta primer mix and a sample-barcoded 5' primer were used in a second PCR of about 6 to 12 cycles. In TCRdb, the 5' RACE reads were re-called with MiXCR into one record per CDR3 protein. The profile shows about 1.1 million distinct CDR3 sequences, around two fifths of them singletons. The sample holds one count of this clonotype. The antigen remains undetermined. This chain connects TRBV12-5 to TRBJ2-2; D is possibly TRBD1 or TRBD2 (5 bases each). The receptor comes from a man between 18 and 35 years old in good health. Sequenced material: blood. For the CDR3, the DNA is TGTGCTAGTGGTTTGGGCCCGGGGCGTTTAACCGGGGAGCTGTTTTTT. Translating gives CASGLGPGRLTGELFF.